Shown below are 22 T cell receptor beta chains from a single sample sequenced in a study of CD8+ T cells in alopecia areata. The authors extracted RNA and reverse transcribed it into cDNA as the sequencing template. The repertoire was sequenced with immunoSEQ multiplex PCR; TCRdb's copy has only in-frame clones and lacks some. In the table there are about 140,000 clones, about 47% of which are singletons. The sequences come from CD4+ T cells sorted from blood, collected at week 0. The receptors stem from a human donor with alopecia areata.

This sequence joins TRBV6-5 and TRBJ1-2, with a possible D match to TRBD1 (6 bases). Germline lookup yields CDR1 MNHEY and CDR2 SVGAGI. The CDR3 consists of 14 residues. Deletions cut 2 bases from V and 4 bases from J, with 11 bases between. The CDR3 coding sequence is TGTGCCAGCAGTTACGCAGGGGTTGGCTATGGCTACACCTTC. Amino acid sequence: CASSYAGVGYGYTF.

The chain employs TRBV29-1 and TRBJ2-6; D is undetermined. CDR1 and CDR2 from the germline V gene are SQVTM and ANQGSEA. V lost 6 bases and J lost 0, with 12 bases in between. The CDR3 length is 15 residues. The CDR3 here is CSVSYFHSGANVLTF. CDR3 DNA: TGCAGCGTGTCCTACTTCCACTCTGGGGCCAACGTCCTGACTTTC.

As regards this clone: An end of the junction differs from the germline gene, which may be a read error. The CDR3 protein is CSVETLPRETKYF. CDR3 DNA sequence: TGCAGCGTTGAAACTTTACCACGGGAGACCAAGTACTTC. J is TRBJ2-5 and V is TRBV29-1; tentatively, D is TRBD2 (6 bases). The germline gives CDR1 SQVTM, CDR2 ANQGSEA. This CDR3 is built from 13 residues.

The genes are TRBV20-1 and TRBJ2-5; D is possibly TRBD1 or TRBD2 (5 bases each). The CDR3 contains 11 residues. Trimming pared 5 bases from V and 13 bases from J, leaving 17 bases between. CDR1 and CDR2 from the germline V gene are DFQATT and SNEGSKA (reference sequence). The CDR3 reads CSAHGVSGTYF. The CDR3 nucleotides read TGCAGTGCTCACGGAGTCTCGGGGACGTACTTC.

This sequence joins TRBV19 and TRBJ1-5, with D maybe TRBD1 (5 bases). Germline CDR1 LNHDA, CDR2 SQIVND (reference sequence). The V gene lost 9 bases and the J gene lost 7 bases, with 16 bases spanning the gap. The CDR3 sequence is 13 residues long. The CDR3 sequence: CASWWGKWQPQHF. DNA of the CDR3: TGTGCCAGCTGGTGGGGGAAATGGCAGCCCCAGCATTTT.

The V gene is TRBV14, the J gene TRBJ1-1; TRBD1 might be the D (5 bases). The length of the CDR3 is 15 residues. CDR1 and CDR2 (germline): SGHDN, FVKESK. The germline V and J ends were trimmed by 4 bases and 5 bases, with 17 bases remaining between them. This chain's CDR3 is CASSPWAGTYTEAFF. CDR3 DNA sequence: TGTGCCAGCAGCCCCTGGGCAGGGACGTATACTGAAGCTTTCTTT. The full variable domain, completed using reference TRBV14 and TRBJ1-1, is EAGVTQFPSHSVIEKGQTVTLRCDPISGHDNLYWYRRVMGKEIKFLLHFVKESKQDESGMPNNRFLAERTGGTYSTLKVQPAELEDSGVYFCASSPWAGTYTEAFFGQGTRLTVV.

The chain joins TRBV4-2 to TRBJ2-5; 11 nucleotides align to TRBD2. This CDR3 has 14 residues. Germline CDR1 is LGHNA and CDR2 is YNFKEQ. The V gene end was trimmed by 3 bases and the J gene end by 4 bases; junction bases not matched to a gene: 1. CDR3 region: CASSQLAGGETQYF. CDR3 DNA sequence: TGTGCCAGCAGCCAGCTAGCGGGAGGAGAGACCCAGTACTTC.

The chain employs TRBV29-1 and TRBJ1-4; D unclear. The CDR3 sequence is 14 residues long. Deletions cut 4 bases from V and 0 bases from J, with 9 bases between. Germline assignment: CDR1 SQVTM and CDR2 ANQGSEA. The CDR3 loop reads CSVGVGTTNEKLFF. DNA of the CDR3: TGCAGCGTTGGGGTGGGGACAACTAATGAAAAACTGTTTTTT. The variable domain in full, with the rest retrieved from reference TRBV29-1 and TRBJ1-4, is SAVISQKPSRDICQRGTSLTIQCQVDSQVTMMFWYRQQPGQSLTLIATANQGSEATYESGFVIDKFPISRPNLTFSTLTVSNMSPEDSSIYLCSVGVGTTNEKLFFGSGTQLSVL.

This chain connects TRBV4-3 to TRBJ2-1; D is perhaps TRBD2 (5 bases). Germline lookup yields CDR1 LGHNA and CDR2 YSLEER. Trimming cost V 0 bases and J 6 bases, with 18 bases left between them. This CDR3 has 17 amino acids. The CDR3 coding sequence is TGCGCCAGCAGCCAAGATATCGCTAGCCTTACTGGCAATGAGCAGTTCTTC. Amino acids: CASSQDIASLTGNEQFF.

The chain carries TRBV30 and TRBJ2-1; D is ambiguous. V dropped 8 bases and J dropped 9 bases, with 17 bases sitting between them. The CDR3 contains 12 residues. Germline lookup yields CDR1 GTSNPN and CDR2 SVGIG (reference sequence). CDR3 bases: TGTGCCGCGTATTCTGGGGTAGGTGAGCAGTTCTTC. This encodes CAAYSGVGEQFF.

This clone was seen more than once but under ten times. One end of the junction does not line up with germline, which may come from a read error. J is TRBJ2-5 and V is TRBV7-3; no reliable D call. Germline assignment: CDR1 SGHTA and CDR2 FQGTGA. CDR3 length: 13 residues. The CDR3 here is CASSSDRQATQYF. The CDR3 region has the DNA TGTGCCAGCAGCTCCGATCGCCAAGCGACCCAGTACTTC.

J is TRBJ2-2 and V is TRBV2; D uncertain. Trimming removed 3 bases at V and 0 bases at J, with 8 bases between. CDR3 length: 15 residues. CDR1 is SNHLY, CDR2 FYNNEI, per germline. CDR3 sequence (DNA): TGTGCCAGCAGTGACAGCAGCTCGAACACCGGGGAGCTGTTTTTT. Residues: CASSDSSSNTGELFF.

The chain is built from TRBV14 and TRBJ1-2; no reliable D call. The germline gives CDR1 SGHDN, CDR2 FVKESK. Trimming left V 4 bases short and J 4 bases short, with 16 bases between. The CDR3 sequence is 15 residues long. CDR3 sequence: CASSLRTESGYGYTF. The CDR3 DNA is TGTGCCAGCAGCCTGCGGACCGAATCGGGCTATGGCTACACCTTC.

The chain joins TRBV7-2 to TRBJ2-6; perhaps TRBD2 as D (6 bases). The germline V and J ends were trimmed by 1 base and 1 base, with 8 bases remaining between them. This CDR3 has 16 amino acids. Germline V gene lookup returns CDR1 SGHTA and CDR2 FQGNSA. CDR3 sequence: CASSLGLASGANVLTF. CDR3 DNA sequence: TGTGCCAGCAGCTTAGGGCTAGCGTCTGGGGCCAACGTCCTGACTTTC.

This chain links TRBV30 with TRBJ2-3; D may be TRBD2 (5 bases). Germline V gives CDR1 GTSNPN, CDR2 SVGIG (reference sequence). The CDR3 runs to 13 residues. V gave up 6 bases and J gave up 5 bases, with 15 bases separating them. The CDR3 DNA follows: TGTGCCTGTTCTCTAGCCGCTGGAGATACGCAGTATTTT. This encodes CACSLAAGDTQYF.

The CDR3 reads CASSFLASSSYEQYF. CDR3 sequence (DNA): TGCGCCAGCAGCTTCCTAGCGTCTAGCTCCTACGAGCAGTACTTC. The chain has TRBV5-1 and TRBJ2-7; weak D call: TRBD2 (6 bases). The CDR3 has 15 residues. The germline gives CDR1 SGHRS, CDR2 YFSETQ. The V end was cut by 2 bases, the J end by 0 bases, with 12 bases between.

The rearrangement uses TRBV29-1 and TRBJ2-7, with D possibly matching TRBD2 (5 bases). The CDR3 runs 11 residues. Trimming cost V 6 bases and J 2 bases, with 8 bases left between them. The V gene's germline CDR1 is SQVTM and CDR2 ANQGSEA. CDR3 in amino acids: CSVSRAYEQYF. Written as DNA, the CDR3 is TGCAGCGTCTCGCGGGCCTACGAGCAGTACTTC.

V and J are TRBV29-1 and TRBJ2-2; D possibly uses TRBD1 or TRBD2 (6 bases each). The CDR3 loop spans 14 amino acids. Trimming took off 7 bases at V and 3 bases at J, with 15 bases between the two ends. In germline, CDR1 is SQVTM, CDR2 ANQGSEA. DNA for the CDR3: TGCAGCGCCTCGTGGAGGGGGGACACCGGGGAGCTGTTTTTT. This gives the protein CSASWRGDTGELFF.

V usage is TRBV6-1 and J usage is TRBJ2-3; D assignment may be TRBD1 or TRBD2 (5 bases each). CDR3 length equals 15 residues. CDR1 MNHNS and CDR2 SASEGT come from the germline V gene. Trimming shortened V by 7 bases and J by 6 bases, and 20 bases separated the two germline ends. The CDR3 coding sequence is TGTGCCAGCATTACTAGAAATAGGGGAATTGATACGCAGTATTTT. Translating gives CASITRNRGIDTQYF.

The J gene is TRBJ2-7, the V gene TRBV30; no clear D gene. CDR1 and CDR2 from the germline V gene are GTSNPN and SVGIG (reference sequence). Trimming cost V 3 bases and J 0 bases, with 18 bases left between them. The length of the CDR3 is 16 residues. CDR3 sequence (DNA): TGTGCCTGGAGGAGGCCGAGACTTGCCGACTCCTACGAGCAGTACTTC. Translated, it gives CAWRRPRLADSYEQYF.

This clone was picked up a small number of times. The CDR3 DNA is TGTGCCAGCAGCTTAGCCATAGCTTCTGGGGCCAACGTCCTGACTTTC. Translated, it gives CASSLAIASGANVLTF. The chain recombines TRBV7-2 with TRBJ2-6; no clear D. The CDR3 covers 16 residues. Germline CDR1 reads SGHTA; CDR2 reads FQGNSA. The V gene lost 0 bases and the J gene lost 1 base, with 7 bases spanning the gap.

The count of this clone is one. This chain uses TRBV6-5 with TRBJ1-2, with 9 nucleotides matching TRBD1. The CDR3 extends over 15 amino acids. V dropped 6 bases and J dropped 4; count of bases not matched to a gene: 9. The germline V gene has CDR1 MNHEY and CDR2 SVGAGI. CDR3 protein: CASSLGTGTTYGYTF. For the CDR3, the DNA is TGTGCCAGCAGCCTTGGGACAGGGACAACCTATGGCTACACCTTC.